This entry is about one TCR beta chain. The data stem from a study of control samples from healthy donors and cancer patients. Method: immunoSEQ multiplex PCR; TCRdb's copy keeps in-frame clones and lacks some. The top ten clones hold 1.6% of a sample with about 34,000 clones, around 86% of them seen once. The V and J ends lost 4 bases and 1 base respectively, with 7 bases between them. The CDR3 spans 14 residues. Germline loops: CDR1 SGHTA, CDR2 FQGTGA. The chain is built from TRBV7-3 and TRBJ2-2; TRBD1 is a possible D gene (6 bases). This TCR derives from a woman aged 40 to 55 with lung cancer. The sequenced sample was PBMCs. The CDR3 DNA reads TGTGCCAGCAGCTGGACAGAGAACACCGGGGAGCTGTTTTTT. The encoded protein is CASSWTENTGELFF.